This T cell receptor beta chain was captured in a study of shared clonotypes between healthy human individuals. The study's findings and limits: It was observed that roughly 5% of naive CD4 clonotypes were shared across several donors. Compared with clonotypes that all four donors shared, non-shared clonotypes had lower generation probabilities.

The CDR3 consists of 15 residues. Trimming stripped 6 bases from V and 5 bases from J, with 19 bases between. The germline gives CDR1 ENHRY, CDR2 SYGVKD. Genomic DNA of every subset was divided equally among multiple immunoSEQ plates. Clones were read by immunoSEQ multiplex PCR, and TCRdb kept only the in-frame ones, dropping some. Of some 2,400,000 clones listed, approximately 94% are singletons. Every donor, a Caucasian adult, lived in Nashville, Tennessee. As concerns this clone: Its antigen remains unknown.

This sequence joins TRBV10-3 and TRBJ2-5; D possibly uses TRBD1 or TRBD2 (6 bases each). Sequenced: naive CD4+ T cells sorted from blood. This sample's subset: CD45RA+ positively selected. The TCR originated in a man younger than 35 in good health. Written as DNA, the CDR3 is TGTGCCATCAGAGGGGGTACGGGGGCGACGGAGACCCAGTACTTC. It is translated as CAIRGGTGATETQYF.